This T cell receptor beta chain stems from a study of shared clonotypes between healthy human individuals. In the study overall: Researchers drew samples from two women and three men aged 18 to 49.

Sequenced by immunoSEQ multiplex PCR; TCRdb stores in-frame clones only, minus some. The repertoire includes 2,500,000 or so clones, about nine tenths of them detected once, and approximately 0.41% sits in the top ten. The CDR3 has 14 amino acids. V dropped 5 bases and J dropped 0 bases, with 12 bases sitting between them. Germline lookup yields CDR1 SGHDT and CDR2 YYEEEE. This receptor was obtained from a man younger than 30 in good health. Some clones in this sample may be carry-over from other donors' samples. The sample consisted of naive CD4+ T cells from PBMCs. Sample subset: CD45RA+ positively selected. The genes are TRBV5-6 and TRBJ2-7; D might be TRBD1 or TRBD2, each matching 5 bases. The DNA for the CDR3 is TGTGCCAGCAGAGAGGCAGGGAGCTCCTACGAGCAGTACTTC. Translated: CASREAGSSYEQYF.